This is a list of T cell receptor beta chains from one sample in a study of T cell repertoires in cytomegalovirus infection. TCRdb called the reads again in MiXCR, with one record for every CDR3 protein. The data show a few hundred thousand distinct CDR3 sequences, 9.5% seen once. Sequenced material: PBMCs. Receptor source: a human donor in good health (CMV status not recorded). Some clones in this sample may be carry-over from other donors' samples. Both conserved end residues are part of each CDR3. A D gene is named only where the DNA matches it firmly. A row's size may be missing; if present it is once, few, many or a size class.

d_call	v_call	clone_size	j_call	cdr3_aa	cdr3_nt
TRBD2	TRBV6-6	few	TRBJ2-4	CASSPGLAGGPGEAKNIQYF	TGTGCCAGCAGTCCGGGACTAGCGGGAGGGCCGGGGGAAGCCAAAAACATTCAGTACTTC
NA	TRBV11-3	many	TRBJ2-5	CASSPDNQETQYF	TGTGCCAGCAGCCCGGACAACCAAGAGACCCAGTACTTC
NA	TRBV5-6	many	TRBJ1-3	CASSLTRSGNTIYF	TGTGCCAGCAGCTTGACCCGCTCTGGAAACACCATATATTTT
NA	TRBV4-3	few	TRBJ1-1	CASSQDPGLRSTEAFF	TGCGCCAGCAGCCAAGATCCAGGCTTGAGAAGCACTGAAGCTTTCTTT
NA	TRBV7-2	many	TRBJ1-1	CASSLQGGYTEAFF	TGTGCCAGCAGCTTACAGGGAGGGTACACTGAAGCTTTCTTT
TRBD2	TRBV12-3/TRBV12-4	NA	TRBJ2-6	CASSCLSTGGGTGANVLTF	TGTGCCAGCAGTTGCCTTTCGACGGGGGGGGGCACTGGGGCCAACGTCCTGACTTTC
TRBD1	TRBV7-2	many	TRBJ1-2	CASSFGGTANYGYTF	TGTGCCAGCAGCTTTGGAGGGACAGCCAACTATGGCTACACCTTC
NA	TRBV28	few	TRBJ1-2	CASSNQGYGYTF	TGTGCCAGCAGTAATCAAGGCTATGGCTACACCTTC
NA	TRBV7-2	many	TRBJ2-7	CASSLWGPRDEQYF	TGTGCCAGCAGCCTTTGGGGGCCGAGGGACGAGCAGTACTTC
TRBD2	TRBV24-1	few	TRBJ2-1	CATSDPLAGANYNEQFF	TGTGCCACCAGTGACCCCTTAGCGGGAGCGAACTACAATGAGCAGTTCTTC
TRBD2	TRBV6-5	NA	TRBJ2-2	CASSYSEREGVTGELFF	TGTGCCAGCAGTTACTCGGAGCGGGAGGGGGTCACCGGGGAGCTGTTTTTT
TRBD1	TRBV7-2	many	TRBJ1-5	CASSLGAGGAGQPQHF	TGTGCCAGCAGCTTAGGGGCAGGGGGCGCGGGTCAGCCCCAGCATTTT
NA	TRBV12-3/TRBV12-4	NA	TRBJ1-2	CASSLNPAPHGYTF	TGTGCCAGCAGTTTAAACCCAGCACCTCATGGCTACACCTTC
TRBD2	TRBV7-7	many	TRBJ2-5	CASSFSGAQETQYF	TGTGCCAGCAGCTTTAGCGGGGCTCAAGAGACCCAGTACTTC
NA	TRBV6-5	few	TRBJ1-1	CASSYGGSGNTEAFF	TGTGCCAGCAGTTACGGAGGATCGGGGAACACTGAAGCTTTCTTT
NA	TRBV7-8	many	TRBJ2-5	CASSIILTGYQETQYF	TGTGCCAGCAGCATCATCCTAACAGGGTACCAAGAGACCCAGTACTTC
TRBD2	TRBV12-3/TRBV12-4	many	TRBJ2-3	CASSSSGRVDTQYF	TGTGCCAGCAGTTCGAGCGGGAGAGTAGATACGCAGTATTTT
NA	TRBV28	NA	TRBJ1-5	CASSFTDRRDQPQHF	TGTGCCAGCAGTTTTACCGACAGGCGCGATCAGCCCCAGCATTTT
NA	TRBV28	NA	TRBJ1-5	CASSLEVARQPQHF	TGTGCCAGCAGTTTGGAGGTCGCTAGACAGCCCCAGCATTTT
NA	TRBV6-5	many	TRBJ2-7	CASSYYGTSREQYF	TGTGCCAGCAGTTACTATGGCACCTCTCGGGAGCAGTACTTC
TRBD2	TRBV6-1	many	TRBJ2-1	CASSASGPGGYEQFF	TGTGCCAGCAGTGCTTCCGGGCCCGGGGGGTATGAGCAGTTCTTC
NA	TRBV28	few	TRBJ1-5	CASSSQDQPQHF	TGTGCCAGCAGTTCGCAGGATCAGCCCCAGCATTTT
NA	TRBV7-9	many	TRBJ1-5	CASSPASEPQHF	TGTGCCAGCAGCCCTGCCAGCGAGCCCCAGCATTTT
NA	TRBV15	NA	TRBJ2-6	CATSKGSGANVLTF	TGTGCCACCAGCAAGGGCTCTGGGGCCAACGTCCTGACTTTC
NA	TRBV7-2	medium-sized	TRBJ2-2	CASSRTGANTGELFF	TGTGCCAGCAGCCGAACGGGCGCGAACACCGGGGAGCTGTTTTTT
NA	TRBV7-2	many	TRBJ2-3	CASSLDYGLTDTQYF	TGTGCCAGCAGCTTAGACTACGGTCTAACAGATACGCAGTATTTT
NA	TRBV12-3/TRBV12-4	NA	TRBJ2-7	CASSLRGGRGEQYF	TGTGCCAGCAGTTTGAGGGGGGGGCGCGGCGAGCAGTACTTC